The next 19 T cell receptor beta chains were all read from a single sample in a study of radiation and T cells in renal cell carcinoma. Documented time point: blood 2 weeks post-SBRT. The treatment denotes: 15 Gy SBRT to primary tumor, nephrectomy 4 weeks later. Measured with immunoSEQ multiplex PCR; TCRdb has only the in-frame clones, and not every one. The sample includes 100,000 to 150,000 clones, 88% of them seen just once. The sequenced sample was blood, obtained from a patient whose treatment included radiotherapy and nephrectomy. Source of these receptors: a woman between 70 and 85 years old with renal cell carcinoma.

The chain couples TRBV5-1 to TRBJ2-1; D might be TRBD1 or TRBD2, each matching 5 bases. Germline CDR1 and CDR2: SGHRS and YFSETQ. The CDR3 is 13 amino acids. The V end lost 1 base, the J end lost 8 bases, and 10 bases lay between the germline ends. CDR3 protein: CASSLMQGDEQFF. In nucleotides, the CDR3 is TGCGCCAGCAGCTTGATGCAGGGAGATGAGCAGTTCTTC.

V and J are TRBV28 and TRBJ1-2, with D maybe TRBD1 (5 bases). This CDR3 comprises 15 residues. V shed 5 bases and J shed 7 bases, with 20 bases lying between them. Per germline, CDR1 MDHEN and CDR2 SYDVKM. The CDR3 here is CASSPNGQGLSGYTF. The CDR3 DNA follows: TGTGCCAGCAGTCCAAACGGCCAGGGACTCTCTGGCTACACCTTC.

The V gene is TRBV30, the J gene TRBJ2-3; the D gene is possibly TRBD1 (6 bases). The CDR3 extends over 13 amino acids. V gave up 2 bases and J gave up 3 bases, with 9 bases separating them. Germline assignment: CDR1 GTSNPN and CDR2 SVGIG (reference sequence). CDR3: CAWSQGRTDTQYF. CDR3 nucleotide sequence: TGTGCCTGGAGTCAGGGGCGGACAGATACGCAGTATTTT.

CDR3 residues: CASSSLEPSGGASGTEMTQYF. Written as DNA, the CDR3 is TGTGCCAGCAGCTCATTAGAGCCTAGCGGGGGGGCATCGGGCACCGAGATGACGCAGTATTTT. The J gene is TRBJ2-3, the V gene TRBV7-3; 12 nucleotides match TRBD2. With V trimmed by 4 bases and J by 9 bases, 26 bases remained unmatched. The CDR3 is 21 amino acids. Germline values: CDR1 SGHTA, CDR2 FQGTGA.

The chain recombines TRBV29-1 with TRBJ2-1; 7 bases line up with TRBD1. From germline, CDR1 is SQVTM and CDR2 ANQGSEA. This CDR3 region has 18 residues. Trimming took 6 bases from V and 0 from J; bases not matched to a gene: 17. DNA of the CDR3: TGCAGCGTCGAACTAATACTAGGGGGCTCAACCTCCTACAATGAGCAGTTCTTC. Translated: CSVELILGGSTSYNEQFF.

The rearrangement joins TRBV27 to TRBJ2-7; D remains unclear. V gave up 1 base and J gave up 3 bases, with 13 bases separating them. CDR1 is MNHEY and CDR2 is SMNVEV in the germline V gene (reference sequence). The CDR3 contains 15 residues. CDR3 region: CASSLYSGSGYEQYF. DNA for the CDR3: TGTGCCAGCAGTTTATATTCCGGGTCGGGCTACGAGCAGTACTTC.

This rearrangement joins TRBV4-1 to TRBJ2-1, with 9 bases aligning to TRBD2. The CDR3 is 15 residues long. The germline gives CDR1 MGHRA, CDR2 YSYEKL. Trimming took 5 bases from V and 6 from J; bases not matched to a gene: 8. CDR3 sequence: CASSDRLAGTNEQFF. DNA of the CDR3: TGCGCCAGCAGCGACAGGCTAGCGGGAACCAATGAGCAGTTCTTC.

The gene calls are TRBV15 and TRBJ1-6; D gene unclear. This CDR3 is 17 amino acids long. The germline V gene has CDR1 LNHNV and CDR2 YYDKDF (reference sequence). Trimming stripped 1 base from V and 0 bases from J, with 10 bases between. CDR3 DNA: TGTGCCACCAGCAGAGTAAAGGGAAGCTCCTATAATTCACCCCTCCACTTT. Amino acid sequence: CATSRVKGSSYNSPLHF.

The chain carries TRBV6-1 and TRBJ1-5, with 8 bases fitting TRBD1. Germline-derived CDR1 and CDR2 are MNHNS and SASEGT. The J segment lost 7 bases and the V segment lost 6 bases, leaving 11 bases of the junction unmatched. CDR3 length: 15 residues. CDR3 protein: CASSKATGVGQPQHF. In DNA, the CDR3 is TGTGCCAGCAGCAAAGCGACAGGGGTAGGCCAGCCCCAGCATTTT.

The chain joins TRBV19 to TRBJ1-5; D ambiguous. In germline, CDR1 is LNHDA, CDR2 SQIVND (reference sequence). V shed 6 bases and J shed 2 bases, with 8 bases lying between them. The CDR3 runs 13 residues. CDR3 DNA: TGTGCCAGTAGAAGAGAGGGCAATCAGCCCCAGCATTTT. As protein: CASRREGNQPQHF.

The chain has TRBV19 and TRBJ1-2; TRBD1 is a possible D gene (6 bases). The CDR3 length is 16 residues. Germline CDR1 reads LNHDA; CDR2 reads SQIVND (reference sequence). Trimming took off 5 bases at V and 2 bases at J, with 18 bases between the two ends. This chain's CDR3 is CASSALTGGTNYGYTF. CDR3 in DNA: TGTGCCAGTAGTGCCTTGACAGGTGGAACAAACTATGGCTACACCTTC.

The V gene is TRBV4-3, the J gene TRBJ1-4; D gene ambiguous. Germline V gene data show CDR1 as LGHNA and CDR2 as YSLEER. V gave up 1 base and J gave up 0 bases, with 6 bases separating them. CDR3 length: 15 residues. The CDR3: CASSQGAATNEKLFF. In nucleotides, the CDR3 is TGCGCCAGCAGCCAAGGGGCGGCAACTAATGAAAAACTGTTTTTT.

The chain links TRBV2 to TRBJ2-5, with 12 bases matching TRBD1. This CDR3 region has 16 residues. Germline V gives CDR1 SNHLY, CDR2 FYNNEI. V shed 7 bases and J 1 base; nucleotides not matched to a gene: 7. As DNA, the CDR3 is TGTGCCAGCAATCTGGGGACAGGGGGCTTCCAAGAGACCCAGTACTTC. This gives the protein CASNLGTGGFQETQYF. Variable domain in full (rest from reference TRBV2 and TRBJ2-5): EPEVTQTPSHQVTQMGQEVILRCVPISNHLYFYWYRQILGQKVEFLVSFYNNEISEKSEIFDDQFSVERPDGSNFTLKIRSTKLEDSAMYFCASNLGTGGFQETQYFGPGTRLLVL.

In DNA, the CDR3 is TGTGCCAGCACCCGGACAGGGGTATGTTTGGCTTTCTTT. Translated, it gives CASTRTGVCLAFF. V and J are TRBV6-4 and TRBJ1-1, with 9 bases identical to TRBD1. V dropped 7 bases and J dropped 11; count of bases not matched to a gene: 11. This CDR3 has 13 amino acids. Germline V gives CDR1 MRHNA, CDR2 SNTAGT.

The chain has TRBV19 and TRBJ1-5; 8 nucleotides match TRBD1. J was trimmed by 1 base and V by 3 bases; bases with no gene match: 8. The CDR3 spans 17 residues. CDR1 is LNHDA, CDR2 SQIVND, per germline (reference sequence). The CDR3, as DNA: TGTGCCAGTAGTATTCTGGCAGGGGGCTCCAGCAATCAGCCCCAGCATTTT. It is translated as CASSILAGGSSNQPQHF. The entire variable domain, with the rest obtained from reference TRBV19 and TRBJ1-5, is as follows: DGGITQSPKYLFRKEGQNVTLSCEQNLNHDAMYWYRQDPGQGLRLIYYSQIVNDFQKGDIAEGYSVSREKKESFPLTVTSAQKNPTAFYLCASSILAGGSSNQPQHFGDGTRLSIL.

The chain combines TRBV19 with TRBJ1-1; no reliable D call. The V end lost 1 base, the J end lost 0 bases, and 12 bases lay between the germline ends. This CDR3 has 16 residues. Per the germline V gene, CDR1 is LNHDA and CDR2 is SQIVND (reference sequence). The CDR3 DNA reads TGTGCCAGTAGTATAGGGGTTGGGAAATTGAACACTGAAGCTTTCTTT. This encodes CASSIGVGKLNTEAFF.

J is TRBJ2-3 and V is TRBV5-4, with D possibly being TRBD1 (5 bases). V was clipped by 2 bases and J by 1 base, with 14 bases between them. CDR3 size: 16 residues. Germline CDR1 and CDR2: SGHNT and YYREEE (reference sequence). The DNA for the CDR3 is TGTGCCAGCAGCTTACGCGCCAGGGTCGGCACAGATACGCAGTATTTT. It codes for CASSLRARVGTDTQYF.

V and J are TRBV28 and TRBJ2-3; D gene uncertain. The CDR3 is 13 amino acids. Trimming removed 3 bases from V and 0 bases from J, with 4 bases in between. CDR1 is MDHEN, CDR2 SYDVKM, per germline. CDR3 nucleotides: TGTGCCAGCAGTTTGGGTAGCACAGATACGCAGTATTTT. Amino acid sequence: CASSLGSTDTQYF.

This clone appeared a single time. This chain links TRBV5-5 with TRBJ2-1; unclear D gene. The germline V gene has CDR1 SGHKS and CDR2 YYEKEE (reference sequence). The CDR3 covers 13 residues. V was pared by 4 bases and J by 7 bases, with 12 bases between. This chain's CDR3 is CASSPAPWNEQFF. In nucleotides, the CDR3 is TGTGCCAGCAGCCCGGCCCCCTGGAATGAGCAGTTCTTC.